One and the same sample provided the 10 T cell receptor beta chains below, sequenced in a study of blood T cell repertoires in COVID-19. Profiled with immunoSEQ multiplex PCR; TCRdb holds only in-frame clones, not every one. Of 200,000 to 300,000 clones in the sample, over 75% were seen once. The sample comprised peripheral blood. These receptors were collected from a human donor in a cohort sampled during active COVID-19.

The CDR3, as DNA: TGTGCCAGCAGTTCCGGACTAGCGGGGAGTGTAACAGATACGCAGTATTTT. Translation gives CASSSGLAGSVTDTQYF. The chain couples TRBV28 to TRBJ2-3; 12 nucleotides match TRBD2. The germline V gene encodes CDR1 MDHEN and CDR2 SYDVKM. The CDR3 runs 17 residues. V dropped 4 bases and J dropped 3; count of bases not matched to a gene: 8.

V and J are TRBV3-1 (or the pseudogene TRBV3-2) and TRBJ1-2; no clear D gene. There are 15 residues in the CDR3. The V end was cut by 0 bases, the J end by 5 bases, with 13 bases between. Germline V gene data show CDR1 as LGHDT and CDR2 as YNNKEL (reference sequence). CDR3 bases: TGTGCCAGCAGCCAAGAAATAGGAGGTTGGTATGGCTACACCTTC. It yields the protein CASSQEIGGWYGYTF.

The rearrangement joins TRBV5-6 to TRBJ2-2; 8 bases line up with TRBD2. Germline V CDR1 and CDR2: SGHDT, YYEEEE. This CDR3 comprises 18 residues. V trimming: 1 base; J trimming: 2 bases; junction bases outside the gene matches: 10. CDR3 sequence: CASSLPRLAGLNTGELFF. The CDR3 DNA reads TGTGCCAGCAGCTTGCCTAGGCTAGCGGGTTTAAACACCGGGGAGCTGTTTTTT. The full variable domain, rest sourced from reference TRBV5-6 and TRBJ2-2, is DAGVTQSPTHLIKTRGQQVTLRCSPKSGHDTVSWYQQALGQGPQFIFQYYEEEERQRGNFPDRFSGHQFPNYSSELNVNALLLGDSALYLCASSLPRLAGLNTGELFFGEGSRLTVL.

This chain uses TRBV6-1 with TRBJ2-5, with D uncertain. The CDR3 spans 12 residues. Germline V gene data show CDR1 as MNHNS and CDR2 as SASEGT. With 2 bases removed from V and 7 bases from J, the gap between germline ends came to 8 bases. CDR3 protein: CASSESSWTQYF. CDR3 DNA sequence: TGTGCCAGCAGTGAATCGAGTTGGACCCAGTACTTC.

The CDR3 spells CASSQDSGIYGYTF. The CDR3 bases are TGTGCCAGCAGCCAAGATTCGGGGATCTATGGCTACACCTTC. This chain connects TRBV3-1 (or the pseudogene TRBV3-2) to TRBJ1-2, with no clear D. CDR1 is LGHDT and CDR2 is YNNKEL in the germline V gene (reference sequence). There are 14 residues in the CDR3. The ends were cut back, 0 bases at V and 4 bases at J, with 9 bases in the middle.

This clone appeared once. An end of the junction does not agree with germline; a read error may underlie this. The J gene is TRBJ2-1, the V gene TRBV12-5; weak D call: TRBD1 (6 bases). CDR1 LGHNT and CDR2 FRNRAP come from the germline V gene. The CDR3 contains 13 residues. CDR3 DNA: TGTGCTAGTGGTTTGGTTTTATCAGGGACACAGCTCTTC. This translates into CASGLVLSGTQLF.

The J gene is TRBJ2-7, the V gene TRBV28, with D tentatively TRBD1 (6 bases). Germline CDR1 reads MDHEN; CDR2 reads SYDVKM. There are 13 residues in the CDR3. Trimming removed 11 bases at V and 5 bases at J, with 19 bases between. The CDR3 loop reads CAHGRGFVNEQYF. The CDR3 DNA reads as TGTGCCCACGGCAGGGGTTTTGTCAACGAGCAGTACTTC.

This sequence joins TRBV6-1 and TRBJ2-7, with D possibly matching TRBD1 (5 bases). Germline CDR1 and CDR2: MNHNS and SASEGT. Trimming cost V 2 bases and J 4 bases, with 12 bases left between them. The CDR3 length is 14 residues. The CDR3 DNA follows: TGTGCCAGCAGTGAAATGCAGGGTCTGTACGAGCAGTACTTC. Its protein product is CASSEMQGLYEQYF.

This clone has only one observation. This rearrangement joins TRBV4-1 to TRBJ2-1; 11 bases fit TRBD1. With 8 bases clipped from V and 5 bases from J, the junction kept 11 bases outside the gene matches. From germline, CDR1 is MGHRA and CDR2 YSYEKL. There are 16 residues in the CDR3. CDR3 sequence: CASSQTGTGGNNEQFF. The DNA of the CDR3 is TGCGCCAGCTCTCAAACGGGGACAGGGGGGAACAATGAGCAGTTCTTC.

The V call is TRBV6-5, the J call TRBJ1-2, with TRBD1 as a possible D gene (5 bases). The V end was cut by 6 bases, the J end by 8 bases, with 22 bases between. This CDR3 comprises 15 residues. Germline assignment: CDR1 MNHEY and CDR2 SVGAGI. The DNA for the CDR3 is TGTGCCAGCAGCGCGTCACGGGGAGGGGTCGGGGGCTACACCTTC. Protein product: CASSASRGGVGGYTF.